Below, one TCR beta chain is given with its context. This entry belongs to a study of blood T cell repertoires in COVID-19. Study-level background: Both acute and convalescent COVID-19 samples were obtained from the United States, Italy and Spain. T cells, B-cell-depleted T cells, or PBMCs provided the cDNA or gDNA that served as material.

The CDR3 runs 21 residues. Germline CDR1 LGHNA, CDR2 YSLEER. Trimming at V came to 4 bases and at J to 2 bases, leaving 24 bases not matched to a gene. Authors' processing steps: By means of reference gene primer amplification, nucleated cell counts were estimated. The assay was immunoSEQ multiplex PCR, and TCRdb's table has in-frame clones only and misses some. Clonal size and the V and J genes are those of that table, whereas D and trimming came from the DNA. Altogether 30,000 to 45,000 clones are present, just under 85% being singletons, with the ten largest covering 13% to 15%. Sequenced input: peripheral blood. V and J are TRBV4-3 and TRBJ2-3; TRBD2 matches 7 bases. The clonotype originates from a human donor in a cohort sampled during active COVID-19. CDR3 DNA sequence: TGCGCCAGCAGCCGCAGGCGGGGGAAACGTCCCGCCCCAATTATCACAGATACGCAGTATTTT. Its protein product is CASSRRRGKRPAPIITDTQYF.